A few counts support the clone carrying this T cell receptor (beta chain). Its target is unknown. The source of the sample is a study of T cell repertoires in cytomegalovirus infection. Study at large: Selection of CMV epitopes for the study included recently identified HLA-C-restricted and well-studied HLA-B-restricted ones. Based on public TCR beta signatures, there were indications of CMV infection and of a matching HLA type.

The CDR3 runs to 15 residues. Trimming pared 3 bases from V and 0 bases from J, leaving 9 bases between. Germline lookup yields CDR1 LNHDA and CDR2 SQIVND (reference sequence). In TCRdb, the reads were re-called with MiXCR into one record per CDR3 protein. The sample includes fewer than 850,000 distinct CDR3 sequences, almost 30% of them seen just once. The specimen comprised cultured CD8+ T cells from PBMCs, sampled from culture after CMV antigen stimulation. The clonotype comes from a human donor in good health (CMV status not recorded). Some clones in this sample may be carry-over from other donors' samples. The chain uses TRBV19 and TRBJ1-5; D gene ambiguous. The CDR3 region is CASSIPENSNQPQHF. CDR3 coding DNA: TGTGCCAGTAGTATCCCAGAAAATAGCAATCAGCCCCAGCATTTT.